The 19 T cell receptor beta chains presented below share a single source sample, sequenced in a study of blood T cell repertoires in COVID-19. Sequencing was performed with immunoSEQ multiplex PCR; in TCRdb, only in-frame clones are kept and a portion is missing. The sample yields roughly 150,000 clones, roughly 85% seen once. The material sequenced was peripheral blood. All receptors derive from a human donor in a cohort sampled during active COVID-19.

The chain joins TRBV6-2 or TRBV6-3 to TRBJ2-7, with 15 bases fitting TRBD2. The CDR3 is 19 amino acids. Trimming removed 6 bases from V and 6 bases from J; junction bases left unmatched: 18. Germline-derived CDR1 and CDR2 are MNHEY and SVGEGT. CDR3: CASSFGTSGRKVTGTEQYF. In DNA, the CDR3 is TGTGCCAGCAGCTTTGGGACTAGCGGGAGGAAAGTTACGGGAACCGAGCAGTACTTC.

In nucleotides, the CDR3 is TGTGCCAGCAGCCCGCCTTTTTGCGGGACCAGTAATGAGCAGTTCTTC. This gives the protein CASSPPFCGTSNEQFF. This chain links TRBV21-1 with TRBJ2-1; TRBD2, the D gene given by the table, was not confirmed from the DNA. TRBV21-1 is recorded as a pseudogene. The CDR3 totals 16 residues.

The chain combines TRBV18 with TRBJ1-1, with TRBD1 matching 7 bases. Germline CDR1 and CDR2: KGHSH and LQKENI. The trim removed 3 bases at V and 4 bases at J, leaving 8 bases unmatched. This CDR3 has 15 residues. In DNA, the CDR3 is TGTGCCAGCTCACCTCCGGGACAGTTGAGCACTGAAGCTTTCTTT. This encodes CASSPPGQLSTEAFF.

The CDR3 reads CASSQGVLGLAGPLQETQYF. CDR3 nucleotides: TGTGCCAGCAGCCAAGGTGTCCTCGGACTAGCGGGGCCCCTACAAGAGACCCAGTACTTC. This rearrangement joins TRBV4-2 to TRBJ2-5; TRBD2 matches 12 bases. V lost 1 base and J lost 2; bases outside the gene matches: 14. Germline V gene data show CDR1 as LGHNA and CDR2 as YNFKEQ. The CDR3 extends over 20 amino acids.

This clone was recorded a few times. The V and J genes are TRBV7-9 and TRBJ1-2; D remains ambiguous. The CDR3 runs 15 residues. Per germline, CDR1 SEHNR and CDR2 FQNEAQ (reference sequence). Trimming left V 3 bases short and J 1 base short, with 12 bases between. CDR3 DNA: TGTGCCAGCAGCTTGTCAGCCGCGGTTAACTATGGCTACACCTTC. Translated: CASSLSAAVNYGYTF.

This chain links TRBV11-2 with TRBJ2-1; 7 bases match TRBD2. Per germline, CDR1 SGHAT and CDR2 FQNNGV. This CDR3 comprises 16 residues. V trimming: 5 bases; J trimming: 3 bases; junction bases outside the gene matches: 10. CDR3 sequence (DNA): TGTGCCAGCAGCCCTCTGAGAGCGGGAAACTACAATGAGCAGTTCTTC. Amino acid sequence: CASSPLRAGNYNEQFF.

The table lists this clone with a count of one. The V and J genes are TRBV6-2 or TRBV6-3 and TRBJ2-7, with 7 bases matching TRBD1. Germline CDR1 reads MNHEY; CDR2 reads SVGEGT. This CDR3 has 14 residues. With V trimmed by 6 bases and J by 4 bases, 9 bases remained unmatched. The CDR3 region is CASSSIDRVYEQYF. Here the CDR3 DNA reads TGTGCCAGCAGCTCGATCGACAGGGTTTACGAGCAGTACTTC.

The V and J genes are TRBV18 and TRBJ1-4, with 9 bases that match TRBD1. CDR3 length: 16 amino acids. Germline CDR1 KGHSH, CDR2 LQKENI. The junction had 8 bases not matched to a gene; V was cut back by 2 bases and J by 7 bases. CDR3 amino acids: CASSPFGTGPVEKLFF. The CDR3 nucleotides are TGTGCCAGCTCACCATTTGGGACAGGGCCGGTTGAAAAACTGTTTTTT.

The V call is TRBV7-2, the J call TRBJ2-7, with 10 bases matching TRBD1. The CDR3 has 14 residues. The V gene's germline CDR1 is SGHTA and CDR2 FQGNSA. The V segment lost 3 bases and the J segment 3 bases; nucleotides outside the gene matches: 2. As DNA, the CDR3 is TGTGCCAGCAGCTTGGACAGGGGGTTCTACGAGCAGTACTTC. This translates into CASSLDRGFYEQYF.

The chain uses TRBV18 and TRBJ1-1, with a tentative D call TRBD1 (6 bases). The CDR3 length is 13 residues. V was pared by 3 bases and J by 5 bases, with 10 bases between. Germline V gives CDR1 KGHSH, CDR2 LQKENI. The CDR3 DNA reads TGTGCCAGCTCACCGGCAGGGGCGACTGAAGCTTTCTTT. It translates to CASSPAGATEAFF.

The J gene is TRBJ2-5, the V gene TRBV5-4; tentative D call: TRBD1 (6 bases). The ends were cut back, 4 bases at V and 5 bases at J, with 21 bases in the middle. The CDR3 sequence is 16 residues long. Per the germline V gene, CDR1 is SGHNT and CDR2 is YYREEE (reference sequence). Written as DNA, the CDR3 is TGTGCCAGCAGCCCGGATGGGACACTCGAGGGGGAGACCCAGTACTTC. As protein: CASSPDGTLEGETQYF.

The chain carries TRBV12-3 or TRBV12-4 and TRBJ2-2, with D hard to call. The CDR3 consists of 11 residues. Trimming removed 5 bases from V and 5 bases from J, with 3 bases in between. The CDR3 loop reads CASSVTGELFF. DNA of the CDR3: TGTGCCAGCAGTGTAACCGGGGAGCTGTTTTTT.

The V and J genes are TRBV15 and TRBJ2-6; D remains ambiguous. The CDR3 is 15 amino acids. CDR1 is LNHNV and CDR2 is YYDKDF in the germline V gene (reference sequence). With 1 base removed from V and 1 base from J, the gap between germline ends came to 5 bases. CDR3 nucleotide sequence: TGTGCCACCAGCAGAGGAGGTTCTGGGGCCAACGTCCTGACTTTC. Amino acid sequence: CATSRGGSGANVLTF.

The chain is built from TRBV5-4 and TRBJ2-7; 10 bases match TRBD2. Germline values: CDR1 SGHNT, CDR2 YYREEE (reference sequence). The CDR3 is made up of 15 amino acids. Losses at the gene ends were 4 bases for V and 3 bases for J; bases not matched to a gene: 7. This CDR3 is CASSPGLAANYEQYF. CDR3 sequence (DNA): TGTGCCAGCAGCCCCGGACTAGCGGCCAACTACGAGCAGTACTTC. Full variable domain (rest looked up from reference TRBV5-4 and TRBJ2-7): ETGVTQSPTHLIKTRGQQVTLRCSSQSGHNTVSWYQQALGQGPQFIFQYYREEENGRGNFPPRFSGLQFPNYSSELNVNALELDDSALYLCASSPGLAANYEQYFGPGTRLTVT.

This clone was counted once. The CDR3 DNA is TGTGCCAGCAGTTTAGCGGGGGGGCCCAATTCTCAGAAGTTCTTC. Translating gives CASSLAGGPNSQKFF. The V and J genes are TRBV6-2 or TRBV6-3 and TRBJ2-1; 11 nucleotides agree with TRBD2. CDR1 is MNHEY, CDR2 SVGEGT, per germline. The J segment lost 14 bases and the V segment lost 4 bases, leaving 13 bases of the junction unmatched. The length of the CDR3 is 15 residues.

The chain joins TRBV14 to TRBJ2-1, with 7 bases lining up with TRBD2. The CDR3 totals 14 residues. With 3 bases clipped from V and 3 bases from J, the junction kept 2 bases outside the gene matches. Germline CDR1 and CDR2: SGHDN and FVKESK. The CDR3 nucleotides read TGTGCCAGCAGCCAGGGCGGGAGCTACAATGAGCAGTTCTTC. This translates into CASSQGGSYNEQFF.

The CDR3 coding sequence is TGTGCCACCAGTGATTTCGGTAACTCGAACACCGGGGAGCTGTTTTTT. Translated: CATSDFGNSNTGELFF. The V call is TRBV24-1, the J call TRBJ2-2, with D uncertain. V lost 1 base and J 0 bases, leaving 8 bases between the germline ends. Germline values: CDR1 KGHDR, CDR2 SFDVKD. The CDR3 totals 16 residues.

This clone has just a few counts. V and J are TRBV5-1 and TRBJ2-7, with TRBD1 matching over 9 bases. The CDR3 spans 14 residues. Per the germline V gene, CDR1 is SGHRS and CDR2 is YFSETQ. The junction had 2 bases not matched to a gene; V was cut back by 0 bases and J by 4 bases. CDR3: CASSLDRGRYEQYF. CDR3 sequence (DNA): TGCGCCAGCAGCTTGGACAGGGGGCGGTACGAGCAGTACTTC.

The gene calls are TRBV5-8 and TRBJ1-5; D perhaps matches TRBD1 (5 bases). The V gene lost 1 base and the J gene lost 6 bases, with 5 bases spanning the gap. CDR1 and CDR2 (germline): SGHTS, YDEGEE. This CDR3 has 12 amino acids. CDR3 loop: CASSLRGQPQHF. The CDR3 DNA is TGTGCCAGCAGCTTGAGGGGTCAGCCCCAGCATTTT.